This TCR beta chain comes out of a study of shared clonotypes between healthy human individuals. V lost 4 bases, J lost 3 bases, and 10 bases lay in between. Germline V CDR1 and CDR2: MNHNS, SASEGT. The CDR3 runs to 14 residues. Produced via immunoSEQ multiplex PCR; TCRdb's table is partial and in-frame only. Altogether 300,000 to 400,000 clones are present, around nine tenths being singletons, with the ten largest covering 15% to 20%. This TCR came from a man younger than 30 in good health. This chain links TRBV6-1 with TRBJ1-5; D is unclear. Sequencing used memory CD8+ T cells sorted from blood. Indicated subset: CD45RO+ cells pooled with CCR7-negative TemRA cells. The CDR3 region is CASSVGRFNQPQHF. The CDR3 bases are TGTGCCAGCAGTGTCGGTCGGTTCAATCAGCCCCAGCATTTT.